This T cell receptor (beta chain) derives from a study of cytomegalovirus exposure and HLA in healthy donors. Broader study findings: Later analysis showed most CMV-associated TCR beta chains appearing HLA-restricted.

Use of 60 Vbeta and 13 Jbeta primers characterized the PCR. Profiling relied on immunoSEQ multiplex PCR, and the TCRdb table lists in-frame clones only, not all of them. The sample has around 38,000 clones; approximately 66% are singletons. CDR1 is MNHNS and CDR2 is SASEGT in the germline V gene. This CDR3 is built from 15 residues. Trimming took 1 base from V and 7 from J, leaving 13 bases between them. This clone was found a few times. The antigen remains unidentified. This receptor was identified in a man aged 45 to 65 in good health and CMV-seropositive. Sequencing was carried out using PBMCs. The chain has TRBV6-1 and TRBJ1-4, with a weak D call TRBD1 (5 bases). The CDR3 sequence is CASSEVGTRSEKLFF. CDR3 DNA: TGTGCCAGCAGTGAAGTGGGGACTCGGAGTGAAAAACTGTTTTTT.